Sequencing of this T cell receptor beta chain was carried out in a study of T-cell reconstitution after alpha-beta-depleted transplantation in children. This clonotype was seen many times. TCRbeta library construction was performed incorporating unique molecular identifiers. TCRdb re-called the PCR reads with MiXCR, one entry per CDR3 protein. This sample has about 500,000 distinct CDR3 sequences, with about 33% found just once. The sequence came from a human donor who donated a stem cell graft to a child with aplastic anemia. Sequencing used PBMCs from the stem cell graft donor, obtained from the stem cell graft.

In DNA form, the CDR3 reads TGCGCCAGCAGGGAACAGGGGACGTTAGCTGAAGCTTTCTTT. Protein product: CASREQGTLAEAFF. The rearrangement links TRBV5-1 to TRBJ1-1; 7 nucleotides match TRBD1. Germline-derived CDR1 and CDR2 are SGHRS and YFSETQ. This CDR3 is built from 14 residues. Trimming took 5 bases from V and 6 from J; bases not matched to a gene: 10.